This entry concerns a single TCR beta chain. This sample was taken from a study of blood T cell repertoires in COVID-19. Study overall: T cells, B-cell-depleted T cells, or PBMCs supplied cDNA or gDNA.

Study processing details: The authors estimated nucleated cell counts from reference gene primer amplification. The repertoire was sequenced with immunoSEQ multiplex PCR; TCRdb's copy has only in-frame clones and lacks some. V, J and clone size are taken as reported in that table, and D and trimming were inferred from the DNA itself. The sample lists about 62,000 clones, approximately 86% seen once, with approximately 1% in the top ten. CDR3 size: 15 residues. The V end lost 1 base, the J end lost 4 bases, and 14 bases lay between the germline ends. The germline V gene encodes CDR1 SNHLY and CDR2 FYNNEI.

Material: peripheral blood. The chain employs TRBV2 and TRBJ2-7, with a possible D match to TRBD2 (6 bases). The receptor was isolated from a man aged 70-80 years with acute or convalescent COVID-19. This chain's CDR3 is CASSEEMGGLYEQYF. In nucleotides, the CDR3 is TGTGCCAGCAGTGAAGAGATGGGGGGATTATACGAGCAGTACTTC.